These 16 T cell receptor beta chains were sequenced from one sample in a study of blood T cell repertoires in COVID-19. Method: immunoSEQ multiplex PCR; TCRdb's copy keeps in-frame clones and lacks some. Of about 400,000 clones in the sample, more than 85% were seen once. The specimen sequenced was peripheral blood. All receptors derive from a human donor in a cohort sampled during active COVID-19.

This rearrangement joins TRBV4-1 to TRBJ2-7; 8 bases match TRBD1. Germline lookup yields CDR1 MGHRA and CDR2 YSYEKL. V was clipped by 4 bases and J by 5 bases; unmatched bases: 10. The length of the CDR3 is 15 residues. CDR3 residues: CASSPTRGRIDEQYF. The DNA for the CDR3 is TGCGCCAGCAGCCCAACCAGGGGGCGAATCGACGAGCAGTACTTC.

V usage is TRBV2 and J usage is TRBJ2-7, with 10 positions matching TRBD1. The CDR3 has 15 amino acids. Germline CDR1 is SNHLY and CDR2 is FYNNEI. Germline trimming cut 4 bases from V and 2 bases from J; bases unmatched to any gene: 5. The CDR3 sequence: CASSVEGQGTYEQYF. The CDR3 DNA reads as TGTGCCAGCAGTGTGGAGGGACAGGGGACCTACGAGCAGTACTTC.

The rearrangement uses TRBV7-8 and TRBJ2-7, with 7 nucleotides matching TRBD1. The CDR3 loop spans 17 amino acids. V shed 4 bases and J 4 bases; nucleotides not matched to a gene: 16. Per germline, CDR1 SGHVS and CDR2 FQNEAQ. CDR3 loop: CASSSASGQEVPYEQYF. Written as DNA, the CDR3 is TGTGCCAGCAGCTCCGCGTCCGGACAGGAGGTTCCGTACGAGCAGTACTTC.

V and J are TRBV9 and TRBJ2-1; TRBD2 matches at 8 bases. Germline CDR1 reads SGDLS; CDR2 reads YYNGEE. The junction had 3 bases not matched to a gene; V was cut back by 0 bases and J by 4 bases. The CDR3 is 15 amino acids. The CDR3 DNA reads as TGTGCCAGCAGCGTAGACGGCGGGGGGTACAATGAGCAGTTCTTC. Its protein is CASSVDGGGYNEQFF.

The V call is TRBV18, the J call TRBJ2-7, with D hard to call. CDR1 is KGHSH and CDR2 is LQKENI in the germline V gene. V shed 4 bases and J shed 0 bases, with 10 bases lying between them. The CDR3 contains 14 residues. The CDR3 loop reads CASSRTASSYEQYF. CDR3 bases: TGTGCCAGCTCACGAACAGCCTCCTCCTACGAGCAGTACTTC.

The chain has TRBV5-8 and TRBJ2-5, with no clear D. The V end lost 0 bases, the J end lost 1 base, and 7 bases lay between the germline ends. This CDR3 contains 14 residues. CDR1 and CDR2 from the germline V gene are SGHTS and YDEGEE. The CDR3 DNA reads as TGTGCCAGCAGCTTGGGGGCAGCCCAAGAGACCCAGTACTTC. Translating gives CASSLGAAQETQYF.

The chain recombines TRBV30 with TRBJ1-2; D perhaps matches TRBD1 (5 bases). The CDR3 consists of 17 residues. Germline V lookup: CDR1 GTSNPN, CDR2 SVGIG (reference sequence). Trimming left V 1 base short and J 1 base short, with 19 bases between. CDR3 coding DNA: TGTGCCTGGAGTGAGGGACTTGGGACGGAGAATAACTATGGCTACACCTTC. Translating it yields CAWSEGLGTENNYGYTF. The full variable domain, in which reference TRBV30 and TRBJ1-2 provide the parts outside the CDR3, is SQTIHQWPATLVQPVGSPLSLECTVEGTSNPNLYWYRQAAGRGLQLLFYSVGIGQISSEVPQNLSASRPQDRQFILSSKKLLLSDSGFYLCAWSEGLGTENNYGYTFGSGTRLTVV.

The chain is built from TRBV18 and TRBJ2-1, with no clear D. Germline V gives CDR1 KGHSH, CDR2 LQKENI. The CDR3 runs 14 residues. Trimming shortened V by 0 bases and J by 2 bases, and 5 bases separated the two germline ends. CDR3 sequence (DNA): TGTGCCAGCTCACCACCCCCCACCTACAATGAGCAGTTCTTC. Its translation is CASSPPPTYNEQFF.

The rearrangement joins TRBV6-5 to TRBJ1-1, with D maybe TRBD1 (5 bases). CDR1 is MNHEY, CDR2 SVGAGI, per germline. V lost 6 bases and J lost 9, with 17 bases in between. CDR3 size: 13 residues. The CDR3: CASSSEGISKAFF. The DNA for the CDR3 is TGTGCCAGCAGCTCGGAGGGGATCTCTAAAGCTTTCTTT.

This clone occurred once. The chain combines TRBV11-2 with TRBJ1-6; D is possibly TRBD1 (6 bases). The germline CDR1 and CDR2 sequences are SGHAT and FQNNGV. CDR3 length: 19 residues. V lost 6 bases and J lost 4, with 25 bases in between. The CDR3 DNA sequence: TGTGCCAGCAGTTACGGGGGGGTCCTATCCAGGGGATATAATTCACCCCTCCACTTT. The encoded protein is CASSYGGVLSRGYNSPLHF.

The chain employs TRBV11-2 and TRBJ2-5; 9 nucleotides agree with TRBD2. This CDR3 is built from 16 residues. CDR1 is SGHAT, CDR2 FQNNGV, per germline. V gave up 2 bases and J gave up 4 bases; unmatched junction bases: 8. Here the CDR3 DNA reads TGTGCCAGCAGCTTATCCGTAGCGGGAGTCAGAGAGACCCAGTACTTC. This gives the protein CASSLSVAGVRETQYF.

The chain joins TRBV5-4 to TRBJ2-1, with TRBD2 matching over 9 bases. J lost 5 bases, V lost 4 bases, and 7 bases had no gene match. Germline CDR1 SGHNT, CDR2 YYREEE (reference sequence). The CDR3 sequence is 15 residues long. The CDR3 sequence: CASSRSGGRHNEQFF. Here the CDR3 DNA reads TGTGCCAGCAGCCGTAGCGGGGGCCGACACAATGAGCAGTTCTTC.

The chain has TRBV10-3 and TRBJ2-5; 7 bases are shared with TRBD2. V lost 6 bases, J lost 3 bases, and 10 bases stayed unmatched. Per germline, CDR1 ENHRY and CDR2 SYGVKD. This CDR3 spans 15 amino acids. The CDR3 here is CAIRDASGGKETQYF. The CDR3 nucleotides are TGTGCCATCAGAGACGCTAGCGGAGGGAAAGAGACCCAGTACTTC.

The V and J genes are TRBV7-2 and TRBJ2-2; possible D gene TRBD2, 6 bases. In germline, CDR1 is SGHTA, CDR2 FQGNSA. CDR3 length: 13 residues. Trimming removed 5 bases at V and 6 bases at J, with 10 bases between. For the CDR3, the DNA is TGTGCCAGCAGCCTGGACTATTCCGGGGAGCTGTTTTTT. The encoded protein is CASSLDYSGELFF. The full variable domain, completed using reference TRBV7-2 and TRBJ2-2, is GAGVSQSPSNKVTEKGKDVELRCDPISGHTALYWYRQSLGQGLEFLIYFQGNSAPDKSGLPSDRFSAERTGGSVSTLTIQRTQQEDSAVYLCASSLDYSGELFFGEGSRLTVL.

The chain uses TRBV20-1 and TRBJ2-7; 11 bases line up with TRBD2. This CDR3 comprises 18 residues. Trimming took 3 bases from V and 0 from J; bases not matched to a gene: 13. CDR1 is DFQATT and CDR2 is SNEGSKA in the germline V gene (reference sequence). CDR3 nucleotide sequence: TGCAGTGCTAGTGAACCGGGACTAGCGGTAGTGAGCTCCTACGAGCAGTACTTC. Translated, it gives CSASEPGLAVVSSYEQYF.

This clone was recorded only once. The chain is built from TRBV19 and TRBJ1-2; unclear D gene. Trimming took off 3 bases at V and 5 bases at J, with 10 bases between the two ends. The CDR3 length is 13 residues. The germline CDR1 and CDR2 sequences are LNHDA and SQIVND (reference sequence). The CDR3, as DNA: TGTGCCAGTAGTATCCCCTTGCAGTATGGCTACACCTTC. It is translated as CASSIPLQYGYTF.